Reported below is one TCR beta chain. Its antigen is undetermined. This entry comes from a study of cytomegalovirus exposure and HLA in healthy donors. Overall study findings and caveats: As was reported, the HLA-A and HLA-B alleles of most subjects were accurately predicted from TCR beta sequences. The productive fraction for most TCR beta V segments was about 87% or about 30% in an earlier analysis. Further analysis, carried out later, found HLA-associated TCR beta chains more clonally expanded than equally common other chains. While the bulk of TCR sequences proved rare, some public TCRs turned up in many donors.

PCR amplification relied on 60 Vbeta primers (plus 13 Jbeta primers). Libraries were prepared by immunoSEQ multiplex PCR; TCRdb keeps only in-frame clonotypes and omits some of them. This table holds some 80,000 clones. Trimming stripped 4 bases from V and 2 bases from J, with 20 bases between. The CDR3 runs 17 residues. Germline-derived CDR1 and CDR2 are MDHEN and SYDVKM. Source material: PBMCs. V gene TRBV28 combines with J gene TRBJ1-2, with D possibly TRBD1 on 5 matching bases. The clonotype was recovered from a man aged 50 to 60 in good health and CMV-seropositive. CDR3 in amino acids: CASSSPGRNPFNYGYTF. CDR3 in DNA: TGTGCCAGCAGTTCCCCAGGGCGGAACCCCTTCAACTATGGCTACACCTTC.